This T cell receptor (beta chain) came from a study of blood T cell repertoires in COVID-19. The data were produced by immunoSEQ multiplex PCR, yet TCRdb's version contains in-frame clones alone and is incomplete. Of a few hundred thousand clones listed, nearly 90% are singletons. The CDR3 has 11 amino acids. Germline V gene data show CDR1 as LNHDA and CDR2 as SQIVND (reference sequence). Comment on this clone: The junction differs from germline at one of its ends, possibly a read error.

Sequencing was performed on peripheral blood. The TCR sequence derives from a woman in her 30s with COVID-19, enrolled during active disease. V gene TRBV19 combines with J gene TRBJ1-3; D not resolved. The CDR3 DNA reads as TGTGCCAGTAGTACTAACAAGGCCGGAGGTTTT. It encodes CASSTNKAGGF.